These 20 T cell receptor beta chains came from one sample sequenced in a study of T cells in localized non-small cell lung cancer. Here immunoSEQ multiplex PCR was the method, and the copy in TCRdb shows in-frame clones only, minus some. The sample gives roughly 15,000 clones, approximately 85% of which show up once; about 25% is in the top ten. Sample: peripheral blood, taken before any cancer treatment. Every receptor here comes from a male donor at least 60 years old with stage I lung adenocarcinoma.

This sequence joins TRBV5-1 and TRBJ1-2; unclear D gene. Germline-derived CDR1 and CDR2 are SGHRS and YFSETQ. The CDR3 consists of 14 residues. Trimming pared 0 bases from V and 6 bases from J, leaving 12 bases between. The CDR3 loop reads CASSLEQKSDGYTF. The CDR3 DNA reads as TGCGCCAGCAGCTTGGAGCAGAAATCGGATGGCTACACCTTC.

The chain has TRBV6-6 and TRBJ1-4, with D unclear. Germline V gene data show CDR1 as MNHNY and CDR2 as SVGAGI (reference sequence). The CDR3 extends over 15 amino acids. V lost 2 bases to trimming and J lost 0 bases, with 7 bases between them. The CDR3 region has the DNA TGTGCCAGCAGTTACGGAGACCCAACTAATGAAAAACTGTTTTTT. Amino acids: CASSYGDPTNEKLFF.

This clone came up once. The J gene is TRBJ2-5, the V gene TRBV20-1; D unclear. V dropped 6 bases and J dropped 1 base, with 6 bases sitting between them. From germline, CDR1 is DFQATT and CDR2 SNEGSKA (reference sequence). The CDR3 totals 11 residues. The CDR3 nucleotides read TGCAGTGCCCCGGGCCAAGAGACCCAGTACTTC. This translates into CSAPGQETQYF.

This rearrangement joins TRBV28 to TRBJ2-1, with TRBD2 as a possible D gene (6 bases). Germline V gene sequence: CDR1 MDHEN, CDR2 SYDVKM. The CDR3 runs 15 residues. V was clipped by 5 bases and J by 9 bases, with 20 bases between them. The CDR3 loop reads CASSPHSGAEREQFF. CDR3 coding DNA: TGTGCCAGCAGTCCCCATAGCGGAGCTGAGCGTGAGCAGTTCTTC.

The chain has TRBV11-1 and TRBJ2-5; weak D call: TRBD1 (6 bases). From germline, CDR1 is SGHAT and CDR2 FQDESV (reference sequence). The CDR3 extends over 13 amino acids. V shed 1 base and J shed 5 bases, with 8 bases lying between them. Here the CDR3 reads CASSLVGAETQYF. CDR3 sequence (DNA): TGTGCCAGCAGCTTAGTGGGGGCCGAGACCCAGTACTTC.

V usage is TRBV9 and J usage is TRBJ2-1; 9 bases line up with TRBD2. The CDR3 covers 15 residues. V gave up 2 bases and J gave up 1 base; unmatched junction bases: 1. Germline V gives CDR1 SGDLS, CDR2 YYNGEE. CDR3 sequence: CASSVSGGSYNEQFF. The CDR3 coding sequence is TGTGCCAGCAGCGTTAGCGGGGGATCCTACAATGAGCAGTTCTTC.

V gene TRBV5-1 combines with J gene TRBJ1-2, with D perhaps matching TRBD1 (6 bases). The CDR3 contains 13 residues. The V gene lost 5 bases and the J gene lost 2 bases, with 10 bases spanning the gap. In germline, CDR1 is SGHRS, CDR2 YFSETQ. The CDR3 region is CASSIQGNYGYTF. For the CDR3, the DNA is TGCGCCAGCAGTATCCAGGGGAACTATGGCTACACCTTC.

This rearrangement joins TRBV19 to TRBJ1-1; D is unresolved. This CDR3 has 13 amino acids. Germline loops: CDR1 LNHDA, CDR2 SQIVND (reference sequence). Trimming stripped 5 bases from V and 1 base from J, with 8 bases between. The CDR3 loop reads CASSSEGNTEAFF. The CDR3 DNA reads as TGTGCCAGTAGTTCGGAAGGGAACACTGAAGCTTTCTTT.

The rearrangement links TRBV5-1 to TRBJ2-5, with 8 nucleotides matching TRBD1. V shed 3 bases and J 3 bases; nucleotides not matched to a gene: 4. Germline CDR1 is SGHRS and CDR2 is YFSETQ. This CDR3 has 14 residues. The chain's CDR3 is CASSSGTGEETQYF. The CDR3 DNA is TGCGCCAGCAGCTCAGGGACAGGTGAAGAGACCCAGTACTTC.

The chain couples TRBV27 to TRBJ2-3; D might be TRBD1 (6 bases). The CDR3 length is 14 residues. Trimming shortened V by 5 bases and J by 4 bases, and 13 bases separated the two germline ends. CDR1 is MNHEY and CDR2 is SMNVEV in the germline V gene (reference sequence). The CDR3 DNA sequence: TGTGCCAGCAGTCCCCGGACAGCGGCAGATACGCAGTATTTT. Translating gives CASSPRTAADTQYF.

The CDR3 DNA follows: TGTGCCAGCAGTGACAGGGTCGGAGGCGAGCAGTACTTC. Translation: CASSDRVGGEQYF. The chain joins TRBV27 to TRBJ2-7, with TRBD1 matching over 7 bases. This CDR3 has 13 residues. After removal of 5 bases from V and 6 bases from J, the junction contained 7 bases not matched to a gene. Germline V gives CDR1 MNHEY, CDR2 SMNVEV (reference sequence).

The gene calls are TRBV19 and TRBJ2-4; D tentatively fits TRBD1 or TRBD2 (6 bases each). V was trimmed by 3 bases and J by 5 bases, leaving 11 bases between them. The length of the CDR3 is 14 residues. Germline loops: CDR1 LNHDA, CDR2 SQIVND (reference sequence). The DNA of the CDR3 is TGTGCCAGTAGTATTAATAGGGGGGAAAACATTCAGTACTTC. Protein product: CASSINRGENIQYF.

V gene TRBV19 combines with J gene TRBJ2-7, with 8 bases that match TRBD1. Per the germline V gene, CDR1 is LNHDA and CDR2 is SQIVND (reference sequence). The CDR3 loop spans 16 amino acids. Trimming cost V 3 bases and J 4 bases; bases outside gene matches: 11. The chain's CDR3 is CASSMESGGIRYEQYF. The CDR3 nucleotides are TGTGCCAGTAGTATGGAATCAGGGGGCATTAGATACGAGCAGTACTTC.

This clone was recorded only once. The CDR3 DNA is TGTGCCAGCACCCAAGGGACTAGCGGGGGCCCTTTTAGCACAGATACGCAGTATTTT. Its protein product is CASTQGTSGGPFSTDTQYF. The V and J genes are TRBV7-2 and TRBJ2-3; 14 bases match TRBD2. CDR1 and CDR2 (germline): SGHTA, FQGNSA. This CDR3 is built from 19 residues. With V trimmed by 7 bases and J by 0 bases, 12 bases remained unmatched.

V usage is TRBV7-9 and J usage is TRBJ2-5; D might be TRBD1 or TRBD2, each matching 5 bases. The CDR3 covers 15 residues. Per the germline V gene, CDR1 is SEHNR and CDR2 is FQNEAQ (reference sequence). V was cut by 6 bases and J by 2 bases, with 16 bases left in between. In DNA, the CDR3 is TGTGCCAGCAGACCCGGGACCCGGACTCAAGAGACCCAGTACTTC. Translated: CASRPGTRTQETQYF.

The gene calls are TRBV18 and TRBJ2-6; D tentatively reads TRBD1 or TRBD2 (6 bases each). V was shortened by 6 bases and J by 1 base, with 16 bases between the two germline ends. Germline values: CDR1 KGHSH, CDR2 LQKENI. The CDR3 extends over 17 amino acids. The CDR3 loop is CASSIPGARSGANVLTF. The CDR3 region has the DNA TGTGCCAGCTCCATCCCGGGGGCTAGATCTGGGGCCAACGTCCTGACTTTC.

As DNA, the CDR3 is TGTGCCAGCTCCCAGGGACTCAGCTCTGGAAACACCATATATTTT. Its protein is CASSQGLSSGNTIYF. The chain joins TRBV18 to TRBJ1-3; D is perhaps TRBD1 (5 bases). Per the germline V gene, CDR1 is KGHSH and CDR2 is LQKENI. With 6 bases removed from V and 0 bases from J, the gap between germline ends came to 12 bases. The CDR3 extends over 15 amino acids. Drawing the rest from reference TRBV18 and TRBJ1-3, the complete variable domain is NAGVMQNPRHLVRRRGQEARLRCSPMKGHSHVYWYRQLPEEGLKFMVYLQKENIIDESGMPKERFSAEFPKEGPSILRIQQVVRGDSAAYFCASSQGLSSGNTIYFGEGSWLTVV.

V and J are TRBV14 and TRBJ1-2; the D gene is possibly TRBD1 (5 bases). V gave up 0 bases and J gave up 2 bases, with 10 bases separating them. The germline gives CDR1 SGHDN, CDR2 FVKESK. The CDR3 runs to 15 residues. CDR3 sequence: CASSQDPGQNYGYTF. CDR3 coding DNA: TGTGCCAGCAGCCAAGATCCGGGGCAGAACTATGGCTACACCTTC.

This clone was seen just once. The chain couples TRBV28 to TRBJ2-5, with TRBD2 matching 7 bases. TRBJ2-7 explains the end of the DNA better; the J call may be wrong. The CDR3 length is 14 residues. CDR1 MDHEN and CDR2 SYDVKM come from the germline V gene. The CDR3 DNA follows: TGTGCCAGCAGAGGCTTCGGACTAGCCTACGAGCAGTACTTC. Amino acid sequence: CASRGFGLAYEQYF.

V is TRBV5-1 and J is TRBJ2-5, with D tentatively TRBD2 (5 bases). Trimming pared 5 bases from V and 4 bases from J, leaving 21 bases between. Germline CDR1 and CDR2: SGHRS and YFSETQ. The CDR3 has 16 amino acids. CDR3 sequence reads: CASSSGAGSEGETQYF. CDR3 nucleotides: TGCGCCAGCAGTTCCGGAGCCGGGTCCGAGGGAGAGACCCAGTACTTC.